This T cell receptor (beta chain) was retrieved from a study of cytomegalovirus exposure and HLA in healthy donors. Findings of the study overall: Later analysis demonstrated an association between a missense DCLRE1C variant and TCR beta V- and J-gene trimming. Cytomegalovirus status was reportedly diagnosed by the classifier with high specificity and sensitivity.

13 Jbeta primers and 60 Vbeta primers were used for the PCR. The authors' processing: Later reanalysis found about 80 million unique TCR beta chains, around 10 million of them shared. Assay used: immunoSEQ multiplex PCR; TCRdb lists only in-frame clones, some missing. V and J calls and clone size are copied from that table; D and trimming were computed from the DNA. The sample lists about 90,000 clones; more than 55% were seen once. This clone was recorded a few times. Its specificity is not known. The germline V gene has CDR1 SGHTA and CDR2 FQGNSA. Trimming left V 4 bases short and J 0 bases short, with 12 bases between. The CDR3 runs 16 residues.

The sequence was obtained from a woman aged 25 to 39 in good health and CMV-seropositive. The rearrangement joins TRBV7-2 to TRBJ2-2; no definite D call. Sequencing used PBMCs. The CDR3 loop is CASSSVRPPNTGELFF. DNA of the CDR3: TGTGCCAGCAGCTCTGTGAGGCCGCCGAACACCGGGGAGCTGTTTTTT.